These 15 T cell receptor beta chains originate from one sample sequenced in a study of OX40 agonist ivuxolimab in advanced cancers. TCRdb's copy holds only in-frame clones and misses some; the assay was immunoSEQ multiplex PCR. The sample consists of 40,000 or so clones, roughly 80% of them appearing once. The specimen was CD4+ or CD8+ T cells sorted from blood, collected in a trial of the OX40 agonist ivuxolimab. The receptors come from an adult with an advanced solid tumor such as melanoma, head and neck, liver or kidney cancer.

The rearrangement uses TRBV2 and TRBJ1-5; D is ambiguous. Trimming shortened V by 3 bases and J by 0 bases, and 9 bases separated the two germline ends. This CDR3 is built from 15 residues. Looked up from germline, CDR1 is SNHLY and CDR2 is FYNNEI. The CDR3: CASSDRLYSNQPQHF. Written as DNA, the CDR3 is TGTGCCAGCAGTGACAGGCTTTATAGCAATCAGCCCCAGCATTTT.

The chain links TRBV9 to TRBJ2-1; 8 bases map to TRBD2. The V gene's germline CDR1 is SGDLS and CDR2 YYNGEE. The CDR3 has 15 amino acids. V was pared by 7 bases and J by 2 bases, with 8 bases of the junction left unmatched. The CDR3 DNA sequence: TGTGCCAGCTCCCCCTTTAGCGGGGCCTACAATGAGCAGTTCTTC. Translated: CASSPFSGAYNEQFF.

The V gene is TRBV19, the J gene TRBJ2-2, with 7 bases identical to TRBD1. CDR3 length: 18 amino acids. V lost 5 bases, J lost 0 bases, and 12 bases stayed unmatched. Germline V gives CDR1 LNHDA, CDR2 SQIVND (reference sequence). The CDR3 nucleotides read TGTGCCAGTAGTGGCTACGCGGTAGGGACAGCGAACACCGGGGAGCTGTTTTTT. This translates into CASSGYAVGTANTGELFF.

V is TRBV5-1 and J is TRBJ2-5; TRBD1 aligns across 8 bases. Germline lookup yields CDR1 SGHRS and CDR2 YFSETQ. This CDR3 comprises 17 residues. Germline trimming cut 1 base from V and 5 bases from J; bases unmatched to any gene: 13. The CDR3 coding sequence is TGCGCCAGCAGCTTGTCGAGGGCAGGGGGCATAGGCGAGACCCAGTACTTC. Translating gives CASSLSRAGGIGETQYF.

CDR3 protein: CASSWGQGLGETQYF. CDR3 nucleotides: TGCGCCAGCAGCTGGGGACAGGGTTTGGGAGAGACCCAGTACTTC. The chain couples TRBV5-1 to TRBJ2-5, with 9 bases identical to TRBD1. The CDR3 loop spans 15 amino acids. Germline-derived CDR1 and CDR2 are SGHRS and YFSETQ. V shed 3 bases and J 4 bases; nucleotides not matched to a gene: 7.

V is TRBV5-6 and J is TRBJ2-5; 7 nucleotides line up with TRBD2. There are 14 residues in the CDR3. From germline, CDR1 is SGHDT and CDR2 YYEEEE. J lost 4 bases, V lost 2 bases, and 5 bases had no gene match. In DNA, the CDR3 is TGTGCCAGCAGCTTACTCATAGCGGGAGAGACCCAGTACTTC. It encodes CASSLLIAGETQYF.

V is TRBV6-6 and J is TRBJ2-3, with D perhaps given as TRBD1 or TRBD2 (6 bases each). The germline CDR1 and CDR2 sequences are MNHNY and SVGAGI (reference sequence). Trimming left V 8 bases short and J 5 bases short, with 14 bases between. The CDR3 is made up of 13 amino acids. CDR3 residues: CASRRGAGDTQYF. As DNA, the CDR3 is TGTGCCAGCCGGAGGGGGGCCGGAGATACGCAGTATTTT.

The CDR3 sequence: CATSSRGGYGYTF. The CDR3 DNA follows: TGTGCCACCAGTTCCCGGGGAGGATATGGCTACACCTTC. V is TRBV15 and J is TRBJ1-2; D call uncertain. CDR3 length: 13 residues. V dropped 6 bases and J dropped 5 bases, with 13 bases sitting between them. Germline-derived CDR1 and CDR2 are LNHNV and YYDKDF (reference sequence).

CDR3 sequence (DNA): TGTGCCAGCAGTTACTCGGCAGCCGGACTCCGTGACGAGCAGTACTTC. It is translated as CASSYSAAGLRDEQYF. V usage is TRBV6-5 and J usage is TRBJ2-7; D possibly corresponds to TRBD2 (5 bases). CDR3 length: 16 residues. V was shortened by 0 bases and J by 5 bases, with 17 bases between the two germline ends. Germline V gene sequence: CDR1 MNHEY, CDR2 SVGAGI.

The chain joins TRBV10-3 to TRBJ2-2, with D possibly being TRBD2 (6 bases). CDR1 and CDR2 (germline): ENHRY, SYGVKD. This CDR3 comprises 16 residues. Trimming took off 1 base at V and 3 bases at J, with 12 bases between the two ends. CDR3 sequence: CAISELNSGYTGELFF. In DNA, the CDR3 is TGTGCCATCAGTGAGTTGAATAGCGGCTACACCGGGGAGCTGTTTTTT.

The CDR3 loop reads CASRAGAVSYEQYF. CDR3 in DNA: TGTGCCAGCAGGGCCGGGGCAGTGTCCTACGAGCAGTACTTC. The chain combines TRBV11-2 with TRBJ2-7; possibly TRBD1 or TRBD2 for D (5 bases each). The CDR3 extends over 14 amino acids. Germline V gene data show CDR1 as SGHAT and CDR2 as FQNNGV. V lost 6 bases, J lost 1 base, and 13 bases lay in between.

The chain combines TRBV23-1 with TRBJ2-6, with a possible D match to TRBD2 (5 bases). TRBV23-1 is flagged as an ORF with uncertain function. The CDR3 consists of 16 residues. V lost 4 bases and J lost 1, with 11 bases in between. CDR3 amino acids: CASSPRAASGANVLTF. The DNA of the CDR3 is TGCGCCAGCAGTCCGAGGGCAGCATCTGGGGCCAACGTCCTGACTTTC.

This chain connects TRBV5-4 to TRBJ1-6; 11 nucleotides align to TRBD1. After removal of 0 bases from V and 5 bases from J, the junction contained 4 bases not matched to a gene. The CDR3 has 17 residues. CDR1 is SGHNT, CDR2 YYREEE, per germline (reference sequence). CDR3 nucleotide sequence: TGTGCCAGCAGCTTGGGTGGGACAGGGGGGAATAATTCACCCCTCCACTTT. Its protein is CASSLGGTGGNNSPLHF.

The chain recombines TRBV20-1 with TRBJ1-4; D may be TRBD1 (5 bases). Looked up from germline, CDR1 is DFQATT and CDR2 is SNEGSKA (reference sequence). CDR3 length: 10 amino acids. Trimming left V 6 bases short and J 16 bases short, with 15 bases between. CDR3 bases: TGCAGTGCCCCCCCGCCGGGGCGGTTTTTT. Amino acid sequence: CSAPPPGRFF.

This clone has a handful of counts. This chain links TRBV11-3 with TRBJ2-2; D might be TRBD1 (6 bases). The ends were cut back, 6 bases at V and 5 bases at J, with 19 bases in the middle. CDR1 and CDR2 from the germline V gene are SGHNT and YENEEA. The CDR3 extends over 16 amino acids. CDR3 in amino acids: CASSPAGRGRTGELFF. Written as DNA, the CDR3 is TGTGCCAGCAGTCCCGCGGGCAGGGGCCGAACCGGGGAGCTGTTTTTT.